This T cell receptor (beta chain) derives from a study of Ad26.COV2.S vaccination and SARS-CoV-2 variants (dated by TCRdb to about 2021). About the study as a whole: Donors in the vaccine arm were drawn from COV1001, a multicentre, randomized, double-blind, placebo-controlled phase I-IIa trial testing Ad26.COV2.S in healthy adults. Ad26.COV2.S was given intramuscularly at 5x10^10 or 1x10^11 viral particles, as a single shot or as two shots 56 days apart. Sequencing of the TCRbeta repertoire served to evaluate the specificity and breadth of SARS-CoV-2-reactive T cell receptors following Ad26.COV2.S vaccination. A total of approximately 32 samples were included in the TCR-sequenced set, comprising some 20 Ad26.COV2.S vaccine recipients, 5 placebo recipients and 8 SARS-CoV-2 convalescent individuals. Trial participants were randomized into five groups of five: low-dose or high-dose Ad26.COV2.S given once or twice, or placebo on both occasions. Throughout the experiments and outcome assessment, investigators stayed blinded to trial group allocation.

Study-level results and caveats: After vaccination, substantial breadth of spike-specific CD8+ and CD4+ T cell responses was reported. Non-spike TCR breadth was comparable between vaccine and placebo recipients, consistent with the vaccine containing only spike. Spike-specific TCR breadth was higher in Ad26.COV2.S recipients than in placebo recipients (P = 0.0014). According to the authors, total T cell responses may have been underestimated by the TCR breadth and depth analyses. The study was not powered to compare responses between vaccine doses or regimens.

The treatment or condition label corresponds to: 19 received Ad26.COV2.S at low or high dose, single or two shots; five or six received placebo; per-sample allocation not given. For vaccine and placebo recipients, repertoires were sequenced using samples collected on day 63 after the first injection. Cohort 1b enrolled about two dozen adults aged 18-55 years at a single site in Boston, USA, between 29 July and 7 August 2020. Ad26.COV2.S was a replication-incompetent adenovirus type 26 vector expressing a prefusion-stabilized SARS-CoV-2 spike protein from the original Wuhan strain. TCRbeta CDR3 regions were sequenced with the immunoSEQ Assay. After extraction, genomic DNA underwent amplification by bias-controlled multiplex PCR, followed by high-throughput sequencing. The original methods were these. Collapsing and filtering of sequences were performed to quantify the absolute abundance of each unique TCRbeta CDR3 region. T cell fraction was estimated by normalization of TCRbeta template counts to usable DNA, with usable DNA being measured through amplification of reference genes present in all nucleated cells. Repertoire TCRs were annotated as SARS-CoV-2-specific by exact matching of V gene, CDR3 amino acid sequence and J gene to a known reactive TCR set. The reference SARS-CoV-2 TCR set was obtained from MIRA and was filtered for enrichment in COVID-19-positive ImmuneCODE repertoires, whereby public or cross-reactive TCRs were removed. Using the MIRA antigens, annotated TCRs were further analysed by specific ORF or by position within an ORF. Depth was the summed frequency of annotated unique rearrangements, while breadth was defined as annotated unique rearrangements over total unique productive rearrangements. TCR breadth was compared between groups using two-sided Wilcoxon rank-sum tests. The immuneACCESS repertoire file appears here via TCRdb, limited to in-frame rearrangements. These files lack a portion of the clones; in checked studies, under half of the deficit traces to unresolved V genes, and the cause of the others is not known. V, J and clone size are those of that table, while D and trimming were read from the DNA. The sample table contains roughly 500,000 clones; only one count was recorded for approximately 90% of them. Of the sample, more than 10% falls within the top ten clones.

Only one count was recorded for this clone. Its antigen is not yet known. No base quality values were provided; no much bigger clone lies one nucleotide off. Spanning cysteine to phenylalanine, the CDR3 consists of 15 amino acids. The entry retains the CDR3 DNA only, 45 bases that are in frame from base 1. According to the germline V gene (reference sequence), CDR1 reads GTSNPN and CDR2 reads SVGIG. The junction shows trimming of 0 bases on V and 8 bases on J, plus 19 bases between the germline ends. The rearrangement combines TRBV30 with TRBJ1-2, and possibly TRBD1, on 5 matching bases. The sequence derives from a person between 18 and 60 years old who received the Ad26.COV2.S COVID-19 vaccine or a placebo. Sample: peripheral blood, taken in a trial of Ad26.COV2.S vaccine versus placebo. The nucleotide sequence is TGTGCCTGGAGTGTACCGGGGTGGGGGATCGGGGGCTACACCTTC. It specifies CAWSVPGWGIGGYTF.